Listed below are T cell receptor beta chains from one sample, sequenced in a study of blood T cell repertoires in COVID-19. This table comes from immunoSEQ multiplex PCR, and its TCRdb copy is limited to in-frame clones, with some not included. This table holds around 220,000 clones, 70% to 85% found once. The specimen sequenced was peripheral blood. The receptors derive from an elderly woman with active or convalescent COVID-19. The CDR3 runs from the conserved cysteine through the conserved F or W. A D gene is named only where the DNA matches it firmly. Rows may omit the clone size; those that give it use once, few, many or a size class.

cdr3_aa: CASSGHRAAGNQPQHF; cdr3_nt: TGTGCCAGCAGTGGGCACCGCGCCGCGGGCAATCAGCCCCAGCATTTT; d_call: -; v_call: TRBV2; clone_size: -; j_call: TRBJ1-5
cdr3_aa: CASSSSQGRNEQYF; cdr3_nt: TGTGCCAGCAGTTCGTCCCAGGGGCGGAACGAGCAGTACTTC; d_call: -; v_call: TRBV6-5; clone_size: -; j_call: TRBJ2-7
cdr3_aa: CASSIRRTGENIQYF; cdr3_nt: TGTGCCAGTAGTATAAGGCGGACAGGGGAAAACATTCAGTACTTC; d_call: TRBD1; v_call: TRBV19; clone_size: -; j_call: TRBJ2-4
cdr3_aa: CASSQGNNQYF; cdr3_nt: TGCGCCAGCAGCCAAGGAAACAATCAGTACTTC; d_call: -; v_call: TRBV4-1; clone_size: -; j_call: TRBJ2-7
cdr3_aa: CASSPHRGSGDTQYF; cdr3_nt: TGTGCCAGCTCACCGCACAGGGGGTCGGGGGATACGCAGTATTTT; d_call: TRBD1; v_call: TRBV18; clone_size: -; j_call: TRBJ2-3
cdr3_aa: CASSEQGRGNYGYTF; cdr3_nt: TGTGCCAGCAGTGAACAAGGGCGGGGGAACTATGGCTACACCTTC; d_call: -; v_call: TRBV6-1; clone_size: -; j_call: TRBJ1-2
cdr3_aa: CASSPPGERQYF; cdr3_nt: TGTGCCAGTAGTCCCCCCGGGGAGAGACAGTATTTT; d_call: -; v_call: TRBV19; clone_size: -; j_call: TRBJ2-3
cdr3_aa: CASSEWQGGDEQYF; cdr3_nt: TGCGCCAGCAGTGAGTGGCAGGGGGGCGACGAGCAGTACTTC; d_call: -; v_call: TRBV10-1; clone_size: -; j_call: TRBJ2-7
cdr3_aa: CASRQGTNQPQHF; cdr3_nt: TGTGCCAGTAGACAGGGAACCAATCAGCCCCAGCATTTT; d_call: -; v_call: TRBV19; clone_size: few; j_call: TRBJ1-5
cdr3_aa: CASSDRGLTEAFF; cdr3_nt: TGTGCCAGCAGCGACAGGGGCCTCACTGAAGCTTTCTTT; d_call: TRBD1; v_call: TRBV6-5; clone_size: few; j_call: TRBJ1-1
cdr3_aa: CASSPTGTSITTQYF; cdr3_nt: TGCGCCAGCAGCCCTACCGGGACTAGTATCACGACCCAGTACTTC; d_call: TRBD2; v_call: TRBV5-1; clone_size: once; j_call: TRBJ2-5
cdr3_aa: CASSPQDYSTGELFF; cdr3_nt: TGTGCCAGCTCACCGCAAGACTACTCCACCGGGGAGCTGTTTTTT; d_call: -; v_call: TRBV18; clone_size: once; j_call: TRBJ2-2
cdr3_aa: CASSLSSGGTQYF; cdr3_nt: TGTGCCAGCAGTTTAAGTAGCGGGGGTACGCAGTATTTT; d_call: TRBD2; v_call: TRBV28; clone_size: -; j_call: TRBJ2-3
cdr3_aa: CSVESSAGQPQHF; cdr3_nt: TGCAGCGTTGAAAGCAGCGCGGGTCAGCCCCAGCATTTT; d_call: -; v_call: TRBV29-1; clone_size: -; j_call: TRBJ1-5
cdr3_aa: CASSQGQLYQPQHF; cdr3_nt: TGTGCCAGCAGCCAAGGACAGCTTTATCAGCCCCAGCATTTT; d_call: -; v_call: TRBV7-6; clone_size: few; j_call: TRBJ1-5
cdr3_aa: CASSLQHSGNTIYF; cdr3_nt: TGTGCCAGCAGCCTACAGCACTCTGGAAACACCATATATTTT; d_call: -; v_call: TRBV16; clone_size: -; j_call: TRBJ1-3
cdr3_aa: CASSSITSGGTGQFF; cdr3_nt: TGCGCCAGCAGCTCAATAACTAGCGGGGGGACAGGGCAGTTCTTC; d_call: TRBD2; v_call: TRBV5-1; clone_size: -; j_call: TRBJ2-1
cdr3_aa: CASSETRQGTYEQYF; cdr3_nt: TGTGCCAGCAGTGAAACGAGACAGGGAACCTACGAGCAGTACTTC; d_call: TRBD1; v_call: TRBV2; clone_size: -; j_call: TRBJ2-7
cdr3_aa: CASSPGTGSHEQYF; cdr3_nt: TGTGCCAGCAGCCCCGGGACAGGGTCCCACGAGCAGTACTTC; d_call: TRBD1; v_call: TRBV7-8; clone_size: -; j_call: TRBJ2-7
cdr3_aa: CASSTGLAGGSWYNEQFF; cdr3_nt: TGCGCCAGCAGCACGGGACTAGCTGGAGGGAGTTGGTACAATGAGCAGTTCTTC; d_call: TRBD2; v_call: TRBV5-1; clone_size: -; j_call: TRBJ2-1
cdr3_aa: CASTPGVGGTSTDTQYF; cdr3_nt: TGTGCCAGCACCCCGGGGGTGGGAGGCACTAGCACAGATACGCAGTATTTT; d_call: -; v_call: TRBV7-8; clone_size: -; j_call: TRBJ2-3
cdr3_aa: CASSLVGGNYGYTF; cdr3_nt: TGTGCCAGCAGCTTGGTTGGAGGCAACTATGGCTACACCTTC; d_call: -; v_call: TRBV5-4; clone_size: few; j_call: TRBJ1-2
cdr3_aa: CASSQAVGELFF; cdr3_nt: TGTGCCAGCAGCCAGGCCGTTGGGGAGCTGTTTTTT; d_call: -; v_call: TRBV3-1/TRBV3-2; clone_size: -; j_call: TRBJ2-2
cdr3_aa: CASSAAGAETQYF; cdr3_nt: TGTGCCAGCAGCGCGGCAGGGGCAGAGACCCAGTACTTC; d_call: -; v_call: TRBV5-4; clone_size: -; j_call: TRBJ2-5
cdr3_aa: CASSLGGGGSTDTQYF; cdr3_nt: TGCGCCAGCAGCTTGGGCGGCGGGGGGAGCACAGATACGCAGTATTTT; d_call: TRBD2; v_call: TRBV5-1; clone_size: -; j_call: TRBJ2-3
cdr3_aa: CASSSLQGFGETQYF; cdr3_nt: TGTGCCAGCTCATCCCTACAGGGGTTCGGAGAGACCCAGTACTTC; d_call: TRBD1; v_call: TRBV18; clone_size: -; j_call: TRBJ2-5
cdr3_aa: CASRPLLYSNQPQHF; cdr3_nt: TGTGCCAGCAGGCCGCTATTATATAGCAATCAGCCCCAGCATTTT; d_call: -; v_call: TRBV6-5; clone_size: few; j_call: TRBJ1-5
cdr3_aa: CASTQGSNIQYF; cdr3_nt: TGTGCCAGCACCCAGGGTTCGAACATTCAGTACTTC; d_call: -; v_call: TRBV28; clone_size: -; j_call: TRBJ2-4
cdr3_aa: CASSSGLAGGLTETQYF; cdr3_nt: TGCGCCAGCAGCTCCGGACTAGCGGGGGGGCTTACGGAGACCCAGTACTTC; d_call: TRBD2; v_call: TRBV5-1; clone_size: -; j_call: TRBJ2-5
cdr3_aa: CASSFFGEKLFF; cdr3_nt: TGTGCCAGCAGTTTCTTCGGTGAAAAACTGTTTTTT; d_call: -; v_call: TRBV27; clone_size: once; j_call: TRBJ1-4